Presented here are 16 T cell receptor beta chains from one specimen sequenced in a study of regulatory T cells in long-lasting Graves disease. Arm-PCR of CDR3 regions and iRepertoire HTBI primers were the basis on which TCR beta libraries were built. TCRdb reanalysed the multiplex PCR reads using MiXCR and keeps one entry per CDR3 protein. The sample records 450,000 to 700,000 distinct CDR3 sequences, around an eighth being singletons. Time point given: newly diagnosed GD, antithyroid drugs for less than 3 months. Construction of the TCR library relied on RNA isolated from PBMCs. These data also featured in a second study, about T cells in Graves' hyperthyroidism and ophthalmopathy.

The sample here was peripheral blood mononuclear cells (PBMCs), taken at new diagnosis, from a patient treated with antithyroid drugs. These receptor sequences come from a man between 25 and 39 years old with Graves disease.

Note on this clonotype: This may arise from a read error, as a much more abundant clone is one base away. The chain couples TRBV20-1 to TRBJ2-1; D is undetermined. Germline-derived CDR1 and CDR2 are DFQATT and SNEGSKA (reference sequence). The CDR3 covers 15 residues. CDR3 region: CSARRRSGSHNEQFF. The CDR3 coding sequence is TGCAGTGCTAGGCGGCGGTCCGGCTCCCACAATGAGCAGTTCTTC.

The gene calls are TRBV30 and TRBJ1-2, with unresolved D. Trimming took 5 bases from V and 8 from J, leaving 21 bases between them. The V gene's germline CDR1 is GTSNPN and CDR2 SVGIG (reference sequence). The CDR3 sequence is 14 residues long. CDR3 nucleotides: TGTGCCTGGGATTCGGACCTTTGGGGTCGGGGCTACACCTTC. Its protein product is CAWDSDLWGRGYTF.

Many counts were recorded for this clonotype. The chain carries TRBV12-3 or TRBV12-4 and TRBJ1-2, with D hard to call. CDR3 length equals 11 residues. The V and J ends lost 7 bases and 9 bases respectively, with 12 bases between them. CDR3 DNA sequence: TGTGCCAGCAATGAACCGAGGCGCTACACCTTC. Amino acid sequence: CASNEPRRYTF.

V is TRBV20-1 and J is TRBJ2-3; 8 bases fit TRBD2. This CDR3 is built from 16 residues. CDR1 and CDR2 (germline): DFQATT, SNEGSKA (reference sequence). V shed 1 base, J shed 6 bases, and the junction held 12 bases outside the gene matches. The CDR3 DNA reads TGCAGTGCTAGAGGTATCCTAGCGGGTAGGCCTGATACGCAGTATTTT. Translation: CSARGILAGRPDTQYF.

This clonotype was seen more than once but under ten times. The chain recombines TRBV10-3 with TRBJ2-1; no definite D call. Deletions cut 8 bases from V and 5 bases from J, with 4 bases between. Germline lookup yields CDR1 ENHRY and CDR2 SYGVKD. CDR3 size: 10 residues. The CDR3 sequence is CAILDNEQFF. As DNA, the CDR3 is TGTGCCATCCTAGACAATGAGCAGTTCTTC.

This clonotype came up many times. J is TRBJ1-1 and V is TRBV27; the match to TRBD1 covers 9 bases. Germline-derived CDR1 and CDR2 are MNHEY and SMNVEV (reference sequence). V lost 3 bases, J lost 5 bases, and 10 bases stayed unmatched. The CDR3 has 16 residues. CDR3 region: CASSFLPGQGKTEAFF. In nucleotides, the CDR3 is TGTGCCAGCAGTTTCCTCCCCGGACAGGGGAAGACTGAAGCTTTCTTT.

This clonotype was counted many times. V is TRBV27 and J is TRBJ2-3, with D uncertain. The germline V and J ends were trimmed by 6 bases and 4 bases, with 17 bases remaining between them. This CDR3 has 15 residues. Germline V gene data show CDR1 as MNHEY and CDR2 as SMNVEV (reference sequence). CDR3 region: CASRLGFSEADTQYF. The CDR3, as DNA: TGTGCCAGCAGGCTAGGCTTCAGTGAAGCAGATACGCAGTATTTT.

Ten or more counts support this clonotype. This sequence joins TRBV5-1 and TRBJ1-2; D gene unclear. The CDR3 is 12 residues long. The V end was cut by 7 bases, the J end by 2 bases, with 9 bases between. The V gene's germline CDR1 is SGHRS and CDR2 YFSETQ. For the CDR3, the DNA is TGCGCCAGCTCTGGAGGAAACTATGGCTACACCTTC. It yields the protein CASSGGNYGYTF.

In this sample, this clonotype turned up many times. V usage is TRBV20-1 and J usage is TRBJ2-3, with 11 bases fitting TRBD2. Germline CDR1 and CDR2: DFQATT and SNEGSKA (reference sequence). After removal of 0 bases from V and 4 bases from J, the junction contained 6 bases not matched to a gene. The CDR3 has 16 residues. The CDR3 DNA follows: TGCAGTGCTAGAGATAGACTAGCGGGGACAGCAGATACGCAGTATTTT. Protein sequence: CSARDRLAGTADTQYF.

CDR3 amino acids: CSARDRTRTSYEQYF. CDR3 DNA: TGCAGTGCTAGAGATAGGACCCGGACCTCCTACGAGCAGTACTTC. V gene TRBV20-1 combines with J gene TRBJ2-7; no definite D call. This CDR3 has 15 residues. Germline values: CDR1 DFQATT, CDR2 SNEGSKA (reference sequence). V gave up 0 bases and J gave up 0 bases, with 12 bases separating them.

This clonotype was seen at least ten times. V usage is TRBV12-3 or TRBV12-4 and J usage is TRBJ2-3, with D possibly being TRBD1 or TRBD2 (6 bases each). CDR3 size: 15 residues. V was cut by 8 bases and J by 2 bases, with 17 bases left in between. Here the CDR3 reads CASGPLGGHTDTQYF. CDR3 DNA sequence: TGTGCCAGCGGGCCCTTAGGGGGGCACACAGATACGCAGTATTTT.

CDR3 sequence reads: CSGARGNEKLFF. The CDR3 coding sequence is TGCAGCGGAGCTCGAGGGAATGAAAAACTGTTTTTT. The V and J genes are TRBV29-1 and TRBJ1-4; D not certain. CDR3 length: 12 amino acids. Germline V gene lookup returns CDR1 SQVTM and CDR2 ANQGSEA. V lost 7 bases, J lost 5 bases, and 11 bases lay in between. The variable domain in full, with the rest retrieved from reference TRBV29-1 and TRBJ1-4, is SAVISQKPSRDICQRGTSLTIQCQVDSQVTMMFWYRQQPGQSLTLIATANQGSEATYESGFVIDKFPISRPNLTFSTLTVSNMSPEDSSIYLCSGARGNEKLFFGSGTQLSVL.

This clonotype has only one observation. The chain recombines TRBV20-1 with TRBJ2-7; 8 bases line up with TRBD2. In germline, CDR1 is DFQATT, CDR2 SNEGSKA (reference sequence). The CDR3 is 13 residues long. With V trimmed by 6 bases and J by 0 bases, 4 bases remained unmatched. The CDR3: CSAKRGSSYEQYF. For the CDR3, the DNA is TGCAGTGCAAAGCGGGGGAGCTCCTACGAGCAGTACTTC.

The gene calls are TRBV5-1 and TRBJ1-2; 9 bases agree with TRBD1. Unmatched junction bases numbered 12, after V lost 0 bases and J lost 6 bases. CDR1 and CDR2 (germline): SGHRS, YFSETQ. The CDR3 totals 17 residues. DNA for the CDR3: TGCGCCAGCAGCTTGGAAAGGCCGGACAGGGGTAGAAATGGCTACACCTTC. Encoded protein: CASSLERPDRGRNGYTF.

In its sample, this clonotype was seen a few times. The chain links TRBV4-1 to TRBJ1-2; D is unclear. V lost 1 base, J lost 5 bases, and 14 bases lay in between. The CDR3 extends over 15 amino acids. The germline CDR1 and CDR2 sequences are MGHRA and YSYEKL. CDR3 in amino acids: CASSQVIRSEYGYTF. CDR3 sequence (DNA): TGCGCCAGCAGCCAAGTTATACGGTCCGAGTATGGCTACACCTTC.

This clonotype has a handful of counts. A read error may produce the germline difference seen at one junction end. CDR3 loop: CTSSYALAGGPQEQYF. CDR3 bases: TGTACCAGCAGTTACGCGCTAGCGGGAGGGCCTCAAGAGCAGTACTTC. The chain is built from TRBV6-2 or TRBV6-3 and TRBJ2-7, with 12 bases aligning to TRBD2. Germline values: CDR1 MNHEY, CDR2 SVGEGT. The CDR3 runs to 16 residues.